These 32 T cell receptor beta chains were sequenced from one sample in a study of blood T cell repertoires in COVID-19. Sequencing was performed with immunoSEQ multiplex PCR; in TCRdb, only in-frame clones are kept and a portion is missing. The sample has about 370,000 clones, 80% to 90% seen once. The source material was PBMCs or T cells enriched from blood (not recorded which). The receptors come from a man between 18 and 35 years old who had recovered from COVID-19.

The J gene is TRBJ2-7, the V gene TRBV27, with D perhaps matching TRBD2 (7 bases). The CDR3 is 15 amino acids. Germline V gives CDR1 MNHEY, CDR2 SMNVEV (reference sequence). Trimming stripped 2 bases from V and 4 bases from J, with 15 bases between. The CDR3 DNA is TGTGCCAGCAGTTTAAGGGGGGGCCTTGGTTACGAGCAGTACTTC. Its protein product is CASSLRGGLGYEQYF.

DNA for the CDR3: TGTGCCAGCAGTTACCAGGACAGGGCGTGGGACGAGCAGTACTTC. It encodes CASSYQDRAWDEQYF. The gene calls are TRBV6-5 and TRBJ2-7, with 8 bases matching TRBD1. In germline, CDR1 is MNHEY, CDR2 SVGAGI. The CDR3 length is 15 residues. The junction had 8 bases not matched to a gene; V was cut back by 2 bases and J by 5 bases.

CDR3 protein: CASRLRDRNTEAFF. The CDR3 nucleotides are TGTGCCAGCAGACTCCGGGACAGGAACACTGAAGCTTTCTTT. The chain couples TRBV2 to TRBJ1-1; 7 bases line up with TRBD1. V lost 6 bases, J lost 1 base, and 5 bases stayed unmatched. The CDR3 runs to 14 residues. The germline CDR1 and CDR2 sequences are SNHLY and FYNNEI.

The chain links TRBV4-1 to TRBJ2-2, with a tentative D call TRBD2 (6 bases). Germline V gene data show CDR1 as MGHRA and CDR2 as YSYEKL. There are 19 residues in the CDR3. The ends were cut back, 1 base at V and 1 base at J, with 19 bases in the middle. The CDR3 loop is CASSQVNLLRGENTGELFF. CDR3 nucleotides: TGCGCCAGCAGCCAAGTGAACCTGTTGCGGGGCGAGAACACCGGGGAGCTGTTTTTT.

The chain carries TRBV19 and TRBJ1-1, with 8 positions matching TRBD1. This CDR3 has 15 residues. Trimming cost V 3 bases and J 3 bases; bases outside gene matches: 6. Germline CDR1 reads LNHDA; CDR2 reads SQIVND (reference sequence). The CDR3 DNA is TGTGCCAGTAGTATTGCCAGGGGGCAGGACACTGAAGCTTTCTTT. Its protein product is CASSIARGQDTEAFF.

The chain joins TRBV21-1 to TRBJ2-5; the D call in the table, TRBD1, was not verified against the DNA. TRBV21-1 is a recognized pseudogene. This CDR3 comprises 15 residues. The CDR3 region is CASSPTGGLAETQYF. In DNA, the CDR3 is TGTGCCAGCAGCCCGACAGGGGGATTAGCAGAGACCCAGTACTTC.

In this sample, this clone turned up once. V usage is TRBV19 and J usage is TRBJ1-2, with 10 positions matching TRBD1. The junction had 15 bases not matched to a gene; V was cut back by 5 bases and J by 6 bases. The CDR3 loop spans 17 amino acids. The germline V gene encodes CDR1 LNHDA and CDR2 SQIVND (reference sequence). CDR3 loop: CASSDSGTGALFDGYTF. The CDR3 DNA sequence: TGTGCCAGTAGTGATTCCGGGACAGGGGCTCTTTTTGATGGCTACACCTTC.

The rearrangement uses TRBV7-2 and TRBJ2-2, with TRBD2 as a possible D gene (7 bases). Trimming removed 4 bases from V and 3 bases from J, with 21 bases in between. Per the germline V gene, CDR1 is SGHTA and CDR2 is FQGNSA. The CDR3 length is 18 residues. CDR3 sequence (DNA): TGTGCCAGCAGCTCACGTCTGTGGGGGGGCTCGGACACCGGGGAGCTGTTTTTT. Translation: CASSSRLWGGSDTGELFF.

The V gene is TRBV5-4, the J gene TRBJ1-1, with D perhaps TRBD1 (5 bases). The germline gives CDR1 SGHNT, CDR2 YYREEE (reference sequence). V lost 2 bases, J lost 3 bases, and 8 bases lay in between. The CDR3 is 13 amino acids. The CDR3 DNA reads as TGTGCCAGCAGCTTCCAGACAGACACTGAAGCTTTCTTT. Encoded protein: CASSFQTDTEAFF.

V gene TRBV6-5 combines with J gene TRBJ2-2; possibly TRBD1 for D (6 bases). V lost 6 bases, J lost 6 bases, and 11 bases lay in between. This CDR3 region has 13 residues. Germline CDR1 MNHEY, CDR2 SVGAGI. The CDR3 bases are TGTGCCAGCAGAAGGACAGCGGCCGGGGAGCTGTTTTTT. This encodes CASRRTAAGELFF.

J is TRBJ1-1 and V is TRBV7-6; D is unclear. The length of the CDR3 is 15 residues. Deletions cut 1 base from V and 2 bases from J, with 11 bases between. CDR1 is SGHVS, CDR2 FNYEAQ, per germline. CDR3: CASSLDILTNTEAFF. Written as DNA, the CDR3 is TGTGCCAGCAGCTTAGATATCCTGACTAACACTGAAGCTTTCTTT.

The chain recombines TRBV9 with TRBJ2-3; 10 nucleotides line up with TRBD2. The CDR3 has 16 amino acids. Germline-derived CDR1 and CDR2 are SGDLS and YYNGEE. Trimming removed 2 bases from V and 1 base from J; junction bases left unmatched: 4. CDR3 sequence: CASSVLLAGGTDTQYF. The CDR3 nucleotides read TGTGCCAGCAGCGTCCTTCTAGCGGGGGGCACAGATACGCAGTATTTT.

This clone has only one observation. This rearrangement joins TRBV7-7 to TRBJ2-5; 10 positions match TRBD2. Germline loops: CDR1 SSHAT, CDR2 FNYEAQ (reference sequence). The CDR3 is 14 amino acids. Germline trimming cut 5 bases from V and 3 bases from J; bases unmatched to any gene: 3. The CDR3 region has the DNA TGTGCCAGCAGCCCTAGCGGGAGTAAAGAGACCCAGTACTTC. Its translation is CASSPSGSKETQYF.

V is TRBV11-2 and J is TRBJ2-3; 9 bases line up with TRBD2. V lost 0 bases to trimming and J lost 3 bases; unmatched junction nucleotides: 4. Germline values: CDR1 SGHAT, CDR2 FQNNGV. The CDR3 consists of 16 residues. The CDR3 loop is CASSLEIAGVTDTQYF. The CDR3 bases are TGTGCCAGCAGCTTAGAAATAGCGGGAGTGACAGATACGCAGTATTTT.

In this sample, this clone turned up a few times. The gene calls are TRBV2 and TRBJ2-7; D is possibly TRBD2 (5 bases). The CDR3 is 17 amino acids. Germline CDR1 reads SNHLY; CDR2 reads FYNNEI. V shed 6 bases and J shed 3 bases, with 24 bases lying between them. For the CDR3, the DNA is TGTGCCAGCAGCACCGGGGTTGTGAATAGCCGCTACTACGAGCAGTACTTC. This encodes CASSTGVVNSRYYEQYF.

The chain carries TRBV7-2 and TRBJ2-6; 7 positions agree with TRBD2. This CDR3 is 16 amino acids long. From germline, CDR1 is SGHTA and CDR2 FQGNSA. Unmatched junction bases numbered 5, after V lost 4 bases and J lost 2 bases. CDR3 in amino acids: CASSSRRGTGANVLTF. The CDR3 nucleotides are TGTGCCAGCAGCTCGAGGCGGGGGACTGGGGCCAACGTCCTGACTTTC. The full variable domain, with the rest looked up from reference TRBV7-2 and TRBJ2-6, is GAGVSQSPSNKVTEKGKDVELRCDPISGHTALYWYRQSLGQGLEFLIYFQGNSAPDKSGLPSDRFSAERTGGSVSTLTIQRTQQEDSAVYLCASSSRRGTGANVLTFGAGSRLTVL.

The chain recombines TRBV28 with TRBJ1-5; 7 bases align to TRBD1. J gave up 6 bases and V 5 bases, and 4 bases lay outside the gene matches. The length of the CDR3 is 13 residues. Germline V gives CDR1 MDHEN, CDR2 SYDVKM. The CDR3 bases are TGTGCCAGCAGTCCTCAGGGGGTTCAGCCCCAGCATTTT. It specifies CASSPQGVQPQHF.

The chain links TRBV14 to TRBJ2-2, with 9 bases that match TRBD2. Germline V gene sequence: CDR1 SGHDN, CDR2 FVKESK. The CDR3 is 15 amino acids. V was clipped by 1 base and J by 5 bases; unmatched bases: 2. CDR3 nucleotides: TGTGCCAGCAGCCAAGGGCTAGCGGGAACCGGGGAGCTGTTTTTT. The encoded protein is CASSQGLAGTGELFF. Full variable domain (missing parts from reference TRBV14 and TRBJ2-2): EAGVTQFPSHSVIEKGQTVTLRCDPISGHDNLYWYRRVMGKEIKFLLHFVKESKQDESGMPNNRFLAERTGGTYSTLKVQPAELEDSGVYFCASSQGLAGTGELFFGEGSRLTVL.

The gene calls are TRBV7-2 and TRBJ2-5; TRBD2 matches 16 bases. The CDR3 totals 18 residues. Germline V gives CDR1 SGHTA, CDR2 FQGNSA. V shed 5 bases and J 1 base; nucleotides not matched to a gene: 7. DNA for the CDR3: TGTGCCAGCAGCACGGGACTAGCGGGAGGGCCGAGCCAAGAGACCCAGTACTTC. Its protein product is CASSTGLAGGPSQETQYF.

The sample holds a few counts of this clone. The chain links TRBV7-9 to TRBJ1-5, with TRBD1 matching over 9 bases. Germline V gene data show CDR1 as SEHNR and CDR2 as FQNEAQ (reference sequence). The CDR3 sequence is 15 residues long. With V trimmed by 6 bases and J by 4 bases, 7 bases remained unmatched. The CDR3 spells CASRAGTGTNQPQHF. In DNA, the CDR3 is TGTGCCAGCAGGGCGGGGACAGGGACAAATCAGCCCCAGCATTTT.

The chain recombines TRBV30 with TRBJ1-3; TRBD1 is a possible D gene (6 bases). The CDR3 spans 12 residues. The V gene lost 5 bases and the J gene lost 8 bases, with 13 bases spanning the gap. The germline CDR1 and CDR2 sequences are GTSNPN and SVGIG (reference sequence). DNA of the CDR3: TGTGCCTGGGGGGGGGCAGGAGACACCATATATTTT. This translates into CAWGGAGDTIYF.

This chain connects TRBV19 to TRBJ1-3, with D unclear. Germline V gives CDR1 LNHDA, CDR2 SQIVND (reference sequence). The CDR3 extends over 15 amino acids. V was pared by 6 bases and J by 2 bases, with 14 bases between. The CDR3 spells CASSRPMTTGNTIYF. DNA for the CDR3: TGTGCCAGTAGCCGACCAATGACAACTGGAAACACCATATATTTT.

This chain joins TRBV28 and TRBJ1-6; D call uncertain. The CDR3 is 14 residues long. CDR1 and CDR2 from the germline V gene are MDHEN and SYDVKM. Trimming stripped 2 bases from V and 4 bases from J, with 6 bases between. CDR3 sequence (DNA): TGTGCCAGCAGTTTAGGACTTTATAATTCACCCCTCCACTTT. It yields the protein CASSLGLYNSPLHF.

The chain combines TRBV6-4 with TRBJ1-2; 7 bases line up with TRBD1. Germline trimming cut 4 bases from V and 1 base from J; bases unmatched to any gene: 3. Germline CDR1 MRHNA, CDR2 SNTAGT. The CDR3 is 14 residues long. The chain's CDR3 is CASSAYRGNYGYTF. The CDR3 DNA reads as TGTGCCAGCAGTGCCTACAGGGGTAACTATGGCTACACCTTC.

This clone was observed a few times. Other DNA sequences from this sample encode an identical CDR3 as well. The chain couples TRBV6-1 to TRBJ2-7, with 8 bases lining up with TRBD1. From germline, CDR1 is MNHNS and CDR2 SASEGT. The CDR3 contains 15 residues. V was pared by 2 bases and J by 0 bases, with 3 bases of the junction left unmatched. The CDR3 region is CASSETGTGSYEQYF. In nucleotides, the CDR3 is TGTGCCAGCAGTGAAACCGGGACAGGCTCCTACGAGCAGTACTTC.

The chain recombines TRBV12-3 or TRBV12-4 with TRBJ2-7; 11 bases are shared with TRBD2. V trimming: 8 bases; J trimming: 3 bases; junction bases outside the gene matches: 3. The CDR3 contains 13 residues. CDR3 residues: CASRTSGSYEQYF. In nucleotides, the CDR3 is TGTGCCAGCCGAACTAGCGGGAGCTACGAGCAGTACTTC.

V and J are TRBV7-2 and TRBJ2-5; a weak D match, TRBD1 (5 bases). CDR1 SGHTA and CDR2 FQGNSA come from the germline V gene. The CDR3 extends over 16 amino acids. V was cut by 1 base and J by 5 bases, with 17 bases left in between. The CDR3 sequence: CASSLVFRGLTETQYF. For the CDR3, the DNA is TGTGCCAGCAGCTTAGTTTTTAGGGGTCTAACGGAGACCCAGTACTTC.

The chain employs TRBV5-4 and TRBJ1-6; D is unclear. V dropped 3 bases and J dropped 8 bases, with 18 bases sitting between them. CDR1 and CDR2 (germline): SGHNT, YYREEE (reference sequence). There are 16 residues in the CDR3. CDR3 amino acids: CASSSGGGSPYSPLHF. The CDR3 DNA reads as TGTGCCAGCAGCTCCGGAGGAGGGTCACCCTATTCACCCCTCCACTTT.

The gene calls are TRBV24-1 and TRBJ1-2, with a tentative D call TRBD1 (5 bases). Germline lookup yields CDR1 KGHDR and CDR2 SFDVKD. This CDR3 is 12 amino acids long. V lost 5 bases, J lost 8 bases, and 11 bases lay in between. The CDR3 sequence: CATSGRVGGYTF. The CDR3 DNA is TGTGCCACCAGTGGCAGGGTTGGCGGCTACACCTTC.

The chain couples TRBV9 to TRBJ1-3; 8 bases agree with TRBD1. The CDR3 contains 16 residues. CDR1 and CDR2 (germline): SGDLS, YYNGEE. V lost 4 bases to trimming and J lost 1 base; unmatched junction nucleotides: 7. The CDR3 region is CASSLGQGNSGNTIYF. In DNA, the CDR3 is TGTGCCAGCAGCTTAGGACAGGGAAATTCTGGAAACACCATATATTTT. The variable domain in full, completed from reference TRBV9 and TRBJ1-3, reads DSGVTQTPKHLITATGQRVTLRCSPRSGDLSVYWYQQSLDQGLQFLIQYYNGEERAKGNILERFSAQQFPDLHSELNLSSLELGDSALYFCASSLGQGNSGNTIYFGEGSWLTVV.

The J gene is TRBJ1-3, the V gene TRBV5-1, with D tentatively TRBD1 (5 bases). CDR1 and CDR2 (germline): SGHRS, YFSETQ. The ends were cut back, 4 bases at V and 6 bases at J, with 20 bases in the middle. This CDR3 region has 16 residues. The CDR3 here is CASSLLGGTLLNTIYF. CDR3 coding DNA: TGCGCCAGCAGCCTCCTCGGCGGGACCCTCTTAAACACCATATATTTT.

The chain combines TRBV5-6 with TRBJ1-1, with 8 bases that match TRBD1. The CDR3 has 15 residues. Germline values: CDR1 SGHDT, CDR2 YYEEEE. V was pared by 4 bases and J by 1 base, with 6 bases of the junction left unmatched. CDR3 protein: CASSPTGQGNTEAFF. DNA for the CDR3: TGTGCCAGCAGCCCGACTGGACAGGGGAACACTGAAGCTTTCTTT. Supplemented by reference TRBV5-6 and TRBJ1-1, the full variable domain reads DAGVTQSPTHLIKTRGQQVTLRCSPKSGHDTVSWYQQALGQGPQFIFQYYEEEERQRGNFPDRFSGHQFPNYSSELNVNALLLGDSALYLCASSPTGQGNTEAFFGQGTRLTVV.